One sample yielded the 30 T cell receptor beta chains listed below, sequenced in a study of patients and donors after allogeneic stem cell transplantation. TCRdb called the RT-PCR reads again in MiXCR, with one record for every CDR3 protein. Among about 410,000 distinct CDR3 sequences listed, about a sixth were seen once. The sequencing sample was made of blood, either unsorted or a sorted T cell fraction (not recorded which). Receptor source: a human donor who was either an allogeneic HSCT recipient or a stem cell or donor lymphocyte infusion donor (not recorded which). It is not recorded whose cells these are; they may come from a transplant donor.

With respect to this clonotype: A much more abundant neighbour one base away suggests this may be a read error. This chain links TRBV10-3 with TRBJ2-3; a weak D match, TRBD1 (7 bases). The CDR3 extends over 14 amino acids. CDR1 is ENHRY and CDR2 is SYGVKD in the germline V gene. V lost 2 bases and J 8 bases, leaving 14 bases between the germline ends. This CDR3 is CAISEPGGKVTQYF. The CDR3, as DNA: TGTGCCATCAGTGAGCCAGGGGGGAAAGTTACGCAGTATTTT.

This chain connects TRBV2 to TRBJ1-1, with D perhaps TRBD1 (6 bases). The germline CDR1 and CDR2 sequences are SNHLY and FYNNEI. The V end lost 1 base, the J end lost 0 bases, and 18 bases lay between the germline ends. The CDR3 spans 18 residues. The CDR3 here is CASSEVLPGVHLNTEAFF. The CDR3, as DNA: TGTGCCAGCAGTGAAGTACTGCCAGGGGTCCACCTGAACACTGAAGCTTTCTTT.

The chain carries TRBV4-1 and TRBJ1-2, with unresolved D. In germline, CDR1 is MGHRA, CDR2 YSYEKL. V lost 0 bases to trimming and J lost 4 bases, with 12 bases between them. CDR3 length: 15 amino acids. For the CDR3, the DNA is TGCGCCAGCAGCCAAGATATCTTGAGCGTCTATGGCTACACCTTC. Translated, it gives CASSQDILSVYGYTF.

The rearrangement uses TRBV5-6 and TRBJ1-2; no clear D gene. Germline V gene data show CDR1 as SGHDT and CDR2 as YYEEEE. This CDR3 comprises 13 residues. V lost 4 bases, J lost 0 bases, and 7 bases lay in between. This CDR3 reads CASSRHPNYGYTF. The CDR3 DNA is TGTGCCAGCAGCCGACATCCTAACTATGGCTACACCTTC.

This clonotype has a count of ten or more. The V call is TRBV9, the J call TRBJ2-1, with D maybe TRBD2 (5 bases). This CDR3 has 12 residues. The V end was cut by 0 bases, the J end by 9 bases, with 7 bases between. Germline CDR1 reads SGDLS; CDR2 reads YYNGEE. The CDR3 region is CASSVEGAEQFF. In DNA form, the CDR3 reads TGTGCCAGCAGCGTAGAGGGAGCTGAGCAGTTCTTC.

The chain links TRBV12-3 or TRBV12-4 to TRBJ1-2; D possibly corresponds to TRBD1 (5 bases). There are 11 residues in the CDR3. V was clipped by 6 bases and J by 7 bases, with 9 bases between them. Here the CDR3 DNA reads TGTGCCAGCAGCTATGGGGGTGGCTACACCTTC. It encodes CASSYGGGYTF.

This clonotype has a handful of counts. The chain carries TRBV19 and TRBJ1-2; 8 nucleotides agree with TRBD1. V was pared by 7 bases and J by 4 bases, with 5 bases of the junction left unmatched. CDR3 length: 13 residues. The germline CDR1 and CDR2 sequences are LNHDA and SQIVND (reference sequence). CDR3 amino acids: CASNGQGGYGYTF. The CDR3 nucleotides are TGTGCCAGTAACGGACAGGGCGGCTATGGCTACACCTTC. Together with reference TRBV19 and TRBJ1-2, the CDR3 gives the full variable domain: DGGITQSPKYLFRKEGQNVTLSCEQNLNHDAMYWYRQDPGQGLRLIYYSQIVNDFQKGDIAEGYSVSREKKESFPLTVTSAQKNPTAFYLCASNGQGGYGYTFGSGTRLTVV.

This clonotype turned up a few times. The V call is TRBV3-1, the J call TRBJ1-3; the D gene is possibly TRBD1 (5 bases). The germline V gene encodes CDR1 LGHDT and CDR2 YNNKEL (reference sequence). V lost 4 bases and J lost 0, with 10 bases in between. The CDR3 is 15 amino acids. In DNA form, the CDR3 reads TGTGCCAGCAGCCCAAGCAGGGTCTCTGGAAACACCATATATTTT. Its protein product is CASSPSRVSGNTIYF. The variable domain in full, completed from reference TRBV3-1 and TRBJ1-3, reads DTAVSQTPKYLVTQMGNDKSIKCEQNLGHDTMYWYKQDSKKFLKIMFSYNNKELIINETVPNRFSPKSPDKAHLNLHINSLELGDSAVYFCASSPSRVSGNTIYFGEGSWLTVV.

The chain uses TRBV7-9 and TRBJ1-1; D remains ambiguous. This CDR3 is built from 12 residues. The germline CDR1 and CDR2 sequences are SEHNR and FQNEAQ (reference sequence). Deletions cut 4 bases from V and 3 bases from J, with 6 bases between. CDR3 region: CASSSVYTEAFF. For the CDR3, the DNA is TGTGCCAGCAGCTCAGTGTACACTGAAGCTTTCTTT.

The rearrangement joins TRBV4-2 to TRBJ1-4; D is unresolved. Germline CDR1 is LGHNA and CDR2 is YNFKEQ. This CDR3 spans 13 amino acids. V was shortened by 4 bases and J by 6 bases, with 9 bases between the two germline ends. In nucleotides, the CDR3 is TGTGCCAGCAGCCCCACTTTGGATGAAAAACTGTTTTTT. It is translated as CASSPTLDEKLFF.

This sequence joins TRBV5-1 and TRBJ2-2; possibly TRBD2 for D (6 bases). V was clipped by 4 bases and J by 5 bases, with 18 bases between them. The CDR3 spans 16 residues. The germline gives CDR1 SGHRS, CDR2 YFSETQ. The CDR3 region has the DNA TGCGCCAGCAGCCCCACCGCGGGGACTTATACCGGGGAGCTGTTTTTT. It yields the protein CASSPTAGTYTGELFF. Combining the CDR3 with reference TRBV5-1 and TRBJ2-2 gives the whole variable domain KAGVTQTPRYLIKTRGQQVTLSCSPISGHRSVSWYQQTPGQGLQFLFEYFSETQRNKGNFPGRFSGRQFSNSRSEMNVSTLELGDSALYLCASSPTAGTYTGELFFGEGSRLTVL.

This clonotype was detected only a few times. The chain links TRBV20-1 to TRBJ2-7; a weak D match, TRBD1 (7 bases). Per germline, CDR1 DFQATT and CDR2 SNEGSKA (reference sequence). This CDR3 contains 15 residues. V lost 2 bases to trimming and J lost 4 bases, with 18 bases between them. This chain's CDR3 is CSARPIGAGGYEQYF. The CDR3 bases are TGCAGTGCTAGACCAATAGGGGCAGGGGGGTACGAGCAGTACTTC.

V is TRBV11-3 and J is TRBJ1-1; the D is unclear. CDR1 SGHNT and CDR2 YENEEA come from the germline V gene. Trimming removed 5 bases from V and 7 bases from J, with 17 bases in between. The CDR3 has 14 amino acids. The CDR3 is CASSRRIGGFEAFF. CDR3 in DNA: TGTGCCAGCAGCCGTCGAATTGGAGGCTTTGAAGCTTTCTTT. Full variable domain (outside the CDR3, taken from reference TRBV11-3 and TRBJ1-1): EAGVVQSPRYKIIEKKQPVAFWCNPISGHNTLYWYLQNLGQGPELLIRYENEEAVDDSQLPKDRFSAERLKGVDSTLKIQPAELGDSAVYLCASSRRIGGFEAFFGQGTRLTVV.

This clonotype was observed a few times. V gene TRBV6-1 combines with J gene TRBJ1-5; TRBD1 matches at 9 bases. This CDR3 spans 14 amino acids. Trimming at V came to 6 bases and at J to 6 bases, leaving 6 bases not matched to a gene. Germline assignment: CDR1 MNHNS and CDR2 SASEGT. DNA for the CDR3: TGTGCCAGCAGAATCGGACAGGGGAGTCAGCCCCAGCATTTT. Its protein product is CASRIGQGSQPQHF.

The table lists this clonotype with a few counts. The rearrangement links TRBV29-1 to TRBJ2-1, with 9 bases aligning to TRBD2. CDR3 length: 14 amino acids. CDR1 SQVTM and CDR2 ANQGSEA come from the germline V gene. The ends lost 7 bases at V and 0 bases at J; junction bases unmatched: 4. The CDR3 region is CSAGTSLSYNEQFF. The CDR3 DNA follows: TGCAGCGCTGGGACTAGCCTCTCCTACAATGAGCAGTTCTTC.

The chain carries TRBV5-5 and TRBJ2-3, with D perhaps assigned TRBD1 or TRBD2 (5 bases each). The V gene lost 0 bases and the J gene lost 0 bases, with 14 bases spanning the gap. This CDR3 has 17 residues. CDR1 and CDR2 from the germline V gene are SGHKS and YYEKEE (reference sequence). The CDR3, as DNA: TGTGCCAGCAGCTTGGGGAACGAGGGGTTCAGCACAGATACGCAGTATTTT. Translating it yields CASSLGNEGFSTDTQYF.

The chain recombines TRBV4-3 with TRBJ1-6, with D tentatively TRBD1 (5 bases). From germline, CDR1 is LGHNA and CDR2 YSLEER. The V gene lost 0 bases and the J gene lost 8 bases, with 8 bases spanning the gap. This CDR3 contains 14 residues. Written as DNA, the CDR3 is TGCGCCAGCAGCCAAGATGCGGGGGATTCACCCCTCCACTTT. Its translation: CASSQDAGDSPLHF.

The chain is built from TRBV4-2 and TRBJ2-5; 12 nucleotides align to TRBD2. With V trimmed by 1 base and J by 1 base, 4 bases remained unmatched. This CDR3 spans 17 amino acids. Germline lookup yields CDR1 LGHNA and CDR2 YNFKEQ. This CDR3 is CASSQGLAGAIQETQYF. DNA for the CDR3: TGTGCCAGCAGCCAAGGACTAGCGGGGGCAATCCAAGAGACCCAGTACTTC.

This rearrangement joins TRBV12-3 or TRBV12-4 to TRBJ2-2; 10 positions agree with TRBD1. After removal of 1 base from V and 4 bases from J, the junction contained 6 bases not matched to a gene. This CDR3 spans 17 amino acids. CDR3 region: CASSLGDRGDTTGELFF. The DNA for the CDR3 is TGTGCCAGCAGTTTAGGGGACAGGGGAGATACCACCGGGGAGCTGTTTTTT.

The V gene is TRBV25-1, the J gene TRBJ1-1; D is uncertain. Per the germline V gene, CDR1 is MGHDK and CDR2 is SYGVNS. V gave up 9 bases and J gave up 1 base, with 6 bases separating them. CDR3 length: 11 residues. The CDR3 DNA reads TGTGCCAGACTCGGGAACACTGAAGCTTTCTTT. Its translation is CARLGNTEAFF. Filled out from reference TRBV25-1 and TRBJ1-1, the complete variable domain reads EADIYQTPRYLVIGTGKKITLECSQTMGHDKMYWYQQDPGMELHLIHYSYGVNSTEKGDLSSESTVSRIRTEHFPLTLESARPSHTSQYLCARLGNTEAFFGQGTRLTVV.

This chain joins TRBV6-1 and TRBJ1-6; D remains unclear. The CDR3 loop spans 12 amino acids. The germline V and J ends were trimmed by 3 bases and 14 bases, with 11 bases remaining between them. From germline, CDR1 is MNHNS and CDR2 SASEGT. CDR3 coding DNA: TGTGCCAGCAGTGAGTCGTCCTCCACCCTCCACTTT. It specifies CASSESSSTLHF.

This clonotype was observed many times. V and J are TRBV2 and TRBJ1-5; perhaps TRBD1 as D (5 bases). The CDR3 loop spans 13 amino acids. Germline lookup yields CDR1 SNHLY and CDR2 FYNNEI. Between the trimmed V and J ends, which lost 4 bases and 4 bases, there was a span of 8 bases. The CDR3, as DNA: TGTGCCAGCAGTGGACAGATGAATCAGCCCCAGCATTTT. It encodes CASSGQMNQPQHF.

This clonotype was seen a handful of times. This chain links TRBV3-1 with TRBJ2-2; TRBD1 might be the D (6 bases). Germline V CDR1 and CDR2: LGHDT, YNNKEL (reference sequence). The CDR3 totals 15 residues. Trimming removed 1 base from V and 6 bases from J, with 12 bases in between. The chain's CDR3 is CASSQANRAPGELFF. The CDR3 DNA is TGTGCCAGCAGCCAAGCAAACAGGGCTCCCGGGGAGCTGTTTTTT. The complete variable domain, with remaining parts taken from reference TRBV3-1 and TRBJ2-2, reads DTAVSQTPKYLVTQMGNDKSIKCEQNLGHDTMYWYKQDSKKFLKIMFSYNNKELIINETVPNRFSPKSPDKAHLNLHINSLELGDSAVYFCASSQANRAPGELFFGEGSRLTVL.

This clonotype was seen only a few times. This chain links TRBV5-1 with TRBJ1-2; TRBD1 aligns across 12 bases. The CDR3 spans 14 residues. V was pared by 4 bases and J by 4 bases, with 2 bases of the junction left unmatched. Germline V gives CDR1 SGHRS, CDR2 YFSETQ. This CDR3 is CASSGTGGGYGYTF. The CDR3, as DNA: TGCGCCAGCAGCGGGACAGGGGGCGGCTATGGCTACACCTTC.

This clonotype has at least ten counts. The V gene is TRBV12-3 or TRBV12-4, the J gene TRBJ2-2; 10 positions match TRBD2. The CDR3 loop spans 16 amino acids. Germline trimming cut 7 bases from V and 4 bases from J; bases unmatched to any gene: 9. CDR3 nucleotide sequence: TGTGCCAGCAACCAGACTAGCGGGCGAACCACCGGGGAGCTGTTTTTT. This gives the protein CASNQTSGRTTGELFF.

The CDR3 region is CASSESARSYEQYF. The CDR3 DNA sequence: TGTGCCAGCAGTGAATCTGCCCGGTCCTACGAGCAGTACTTC. V usage is TRBV25-1 and J usage is TRBJ2-7; D is unresolved. The germline V gene encodes CDR1 MGHDK and CDR2 SYGVNS. The V and J ends lost 1 base and 1 base respectively, with 8 bases between them. This CDR3 comprises 14 residues.

This clonotype showed up just once. The chain couples TRBV19 to TRBJ2-5; 7 bases match TRBD2. The germline gives CDR1 LNHDA, CDR2 SQIVND (reference sequence). This CDR3 contains 14 residues. J gave up 2 bases and V 3 bases, and 3 bases lay outside the gene matches. CDR3 sequence (DNA): TGTGCCAGTAGTATTGGACTAGATCAAGAGACCCAGTACTTC. Its translation is CASSIGLDQETQYF.

V usage is TRBV5-1 and J usage is TRBJ1-1, with D possibly being TRBD1 (5 bases). The V end was cut by 0 bases, the J end by 1 base, with 10 bases between. Germline lookup yields CDR1 SGHRS and CDR2 YFSETQ. This CDR3 spans 15 amino acids. The CDR3 loop reads CASSLEVRENTEAFF. Written as DNA, the CDR3 is TGCGCCAGCAGCTTGGAAGTCAGGGAGAACACTGAAGCTTTCTTT.

The table lists this clonotype with many counts. The chain joins TRBV6-5 to TRBJ2-7, with D hard to call. Trimming removed 4 bases at V and 2 bases at J, with 6 bases between. This CDR3 spans 12 amino acids. From germline, CDR1 is MNHEY and CDR2 SVGAGI. CDR3: CASSSDAYEQYF. CDR3 sequence (DNA): TGTGCCAGCAGTTCGGACGCCTACGAGCAGTACTTC.

This clonotype showed up many times. The J gene is TRBJ2-5, the V gene TRBV4-3; a weak D match, TRBD2 (6 bases). There are 15 residues in the CDR3. The germline V gene encodes CDR1 LGHNA and CDR2 YSLEER. V was cut by 1 base and J by 2 bases, with 11 bases left in between. The CDR3 spells CASSQGRVAQETQYF. The CDR3 DNA sequence: TGCGCCAGCAGCCAAGGGAGGGTAGCACAAGAGACCCAGTACTTC.